One and the same sample provided the 18 T cell receptor beta chains below, sequenced in a study of blood T cell repertoires in COVID-19. The repertoire was sequenced with immunoSEQ multiplex PCR; TCRdb's copy has only in-frame clones and lacks some. The repertoire holds about 41,000 clones, approximately 90% seen once, with around 4.7% in the top ten. The specimen was peripheral blood. These receptors all stem from a man between 60 and 70 years old with acute or convalescent COVID-19.

V gene TRBV29-1 combines with J gene TRBJ2-2, with TRBD2 as a possible D gene (5 bases). The germline gives CDR1 SQVTM, CDR2 ANQGSEA. V dropped 7 bases and J dropped 2 bases, with 11 bases sitting between them. The CDR3 covers 13 residues. The CDR3 here is CSAPDLNTGELFF. CDR3 coding DNA: TGCAGCGCCCCGGACTTAAACACCGGGGAGCTGTTTTTT.

The chain is built from TRBV7-9 and TRBJ1-2; possible D gene TRBD1, 5 bases. The CDR3 runs to 15 residues. Per germline, CDR1 SEHNR and CDR2 FQNEAQ (reference sequence). The ends were cut back, 1 base at V and 4 bases at J, with 13 bases in the middle. CDR3 amino acids: CASSLGRGSGYGYTF. DNA of the CDR3: TGTGCCAGCAGCTTAGGGCGGGGGTCTGGCTATGGCTACACCTTC.

The chain employs TRBV19 and TRBJ2-5, with 7 bases lining up with TRBD1. Germline V gives CDR1 LNHDA, CDR2 SQIVND (reference sequence). V shed 5 bases, J shed 3 bases, and the junction held 6 bases outside the gene matches. This CDR3 has 14 amino acids. Written as DNA, the CDR3 is TGTGCCAGTAGTTCAAGACAGGGTAAAGAGACCCAGTACTTC. Protein sequence: CASSSRQGKETQYF.

V gene TRBV4-3 combines with J gene TRBJ2-2, with D possibly being TRBD1 (6 bases). The CDR3 contains 16 residues. V lost 1 base and J lost 4, with 13 bases in between. The germline V gene has CDR1 LGHNA and CDR2 YSLEER. The CDR3 here is CASSQGVGGSTGELFF. CDR3 coding DNA: TGCGCCAGCAGCCAAGGAGTAGGGGGTAGCACCGGGGAGCTGTTTTTT.

The rearrangement uses TRBV18 and TRBJ2-2, with D unclear. CDR1 and CDR2 (germline): KGHSH, LQKENI. V dropped 1 base and J dropped 2 bases, with 8 bases sitting between them. The CDR3 loop spans 15 amino acids. CDR3 sequence reads: CASSPRAANTGELFF. The CDR3 region has the DNA TGTGCCAGCTCACCACGGGCCGCAAACACCGGGGAGCTGTTTTTT.

This sequence joins TRBV5-6 and TRBJ1-1, with D maybe TRBD1 (6 bases). The germline gives CDR1 SGHDT, CDR2 YYEEEE. V was shortened by 4 bases and J by 0 bases, with 7 bases between the two germline ends. This CDR3 has 13 amino acids. The CDR3 here is CASSGTLNTEAFF. The DNA of the CDR3 is TGTGCCAGCAGCGGGACACTGAACACTGAAGCTTTCTTT. Using reference TRBV5-6 and TRBJ1-1 for the parts outside the CDR3, the full variable domain is DAGVTQSPTHLIKTRGQQVTLRCSPKSGHDTVSWYQQALGQGPQFIFQYYEEEERQRGNFPDRFSGHQFPNYSSELNVNALLLGDSALYLCASSGTLNTEAFFGQGTRLTVV.

The chain joins TRBV18 to TRBJ1-1; tentatively, D is TRBD1 (6 bases). Germline V gene lookup returns CDR1 KGHSH and CDR2 LQKENI. CDR3 size: 15 residues. Trimming removed 3 bases at V and 0 bases at J, with 11 bases between. CDR3 amino acids: CASSPWTAMNTEAFF. In DNA form, the CDR3 reads TGTGCCAGCTCACCCTGGACAGCCATGAACACTGAAGCTTTCTTT.

This chain joins TRBV9 and TRBJ1-1, with D maybe TRBD1 (6 bases). This CDR3 has 15 residues. Trimming stripped 3 bases from V and 1 base from J, with 13 bases between. Germline V gives CDR1 SGDLS, CDR2 YYNGEE. The CDR3 loop reads CASSARGTSNTEAFF. CDR3 in DNA: TGTGCCAGCAGCGCCAGGGGTACCTCGAACACTGAAGCTTTCTTT.

V gene TRBV28 combines with J gene TRBJ1-1; 7 bases map to TRBD1. Germline assignment: CDR1 MDHEN and CDR2 SYDVKM. Losses at the gene ends were 3 bases for V and 3 bases for J; bases not matched to a gene: 16. The CDR3 contains 18 residues. The CDR3 coding sequence is TGTGCCAGCAGTTTGCCCCCCGTCCTGACAGGGTTGGACACTGAAGCTTTCTTT. Translating it yields CASSLPPVLTGLDTEAFF.

The chain links TRBV4-2 to TRBJ1-2; the match to TRBD1 covers 8 bases. The J segment lost 5 bases and the V segment lost 0 bases, leaving 14 bases of the junction unmatched. CDR3 length equals 18 residues. Germline CDR1 and CDR2: LGHNA and YNFKEQ. The CDR3 reads CASSQDQGAIVGTYGYTF. In DNA form, the CDR3 reads TGTGCCAGCAGCCAAGATCAGGGGGCTATCGTGGGGACTTATGGCTACACCTTC.

This chain joins TRBV2 and TRBJ1-2; D not resolved. V lost 6 bases, J lost 5 bases, and 13 bases lay in between. Looked up from germline, CDR1 is SNHLY and CDR2 is FYNNEI. The CDR3 covers 13 residues. The CDR3 DNA reads as TGTGCCAGCAGGGGAGAGGGCTGGTATGGCTACACCTTC. The encoded protein is CASRGEGWYGYTF.

The chain links TRBV5-1 to TRBJ1-2, with 8 bases that match TRBD1. The germline V gene encodes CDR1 SGHRS and CDR2 YFSETQ. V shed 3 bases, J shed 8 bases, and the junction held 18 bases outside the gene matches. CDR3 length: 17 residues. The CDR3 region has the DNA TGCGCCAGCAGCTCCCTTACTACCAGGGGGCTCAATACGGGCTACACCTTC. Amino acids: CASSSLTTRGLNTGYTF. Complete variable domain (other parts from reference TRBV5-1 and TRBJ1-2): KAGVTQTPRYLIKTRGQQVTLSCSPISGHRSVSWYQQTPGQGLQFLFEYFSETQRNKGNFPGRFSGRQFSNSRSEMNVSTLELGDSALYLCASSSLTTRGLNTGYTFGSGTRLTVV.

The rearrangement uses TRBV13 and TRBJ2-7; TRBD2 might be the D (6 bases). The CDR3 totals 13 residues. Trimming removed 6 bases at V and 4 bases at J, with 13 bases between. Germline assignment: CDR1 PRHDT and CDR2 FYEKMQ (reference sequence). This CDR3 reads CASRAMGGYEQYF. The CDR3 DNA reads as TGTGCCAGCAGAGCCATGGGGGGATACGAGCAGTACTTC.

The chain recombines TRBV12-5 with TRBJ2-1, with a tentative D call TRBD1 (5 bases). Germline CDR1 and CDR2: LGHNT and FRNRAP. This CDR3 has 16 residues. Deletions cut 3 bases from V and 7 bases from J, with 19 bases between. The chain's CDR3 is CASGFGATRALNEQFF. In DNA form, the CDR3 reads TGTGCTAGTGGTTTTGGGGCGACCCGTGCCCTAAATGAGCAGTTCTTC.

The V gene is TRBV7-9, the J gene TRBJ1-1; no definite D call. V was shortened by 2 bases and J by 1 base, with 5 bases between the two germline ends. This CDR3 contains 13 residues. Germline lookup yields CDR1 SEHNR and CDR2 FQNEAQ (reference sequence). In DNA form, the CDR3 reads TGTGCCAGCAGCTTAAGACAGAACACTGAAGCTTTCTTT. Its protein is CASSLRQNTEAFF. The full variable domain, in which reference TRBV7-9 and TRBJ1-1 provide the parts outside the CDR3, is DTGVSQNPRHKITKRGQNVTFRCDPISEHNRLYWYRQTLGQGPEFLTYFQNEAQLEKSRLLSDRFSAERPKGSFSTLEIQRTEQGDSAMYLCASSLRQNTEAFFGQGTRLTVV.

The V call is TRBV3-1 (or the pseudogene TRBV3-2), the J call TRBJ1-6, with TRBD1 matching over 9 bases. Trimming took 1 base from V and 10 from J; bases not matched to a gene: 5. Germline V CDR1 and CDR2: LGHDT, YNNKEL (reference sequence). This CDR3 region has 15 residues. CDR3 region: CASSQVTGGGSPLHF. The CDR3 DNA is TGTGCCAGCAGCCAAGTGACAGGGGGTGGCTCACCCCTCCACTTT.

This clone was recorded only once. V usage is TRBV27 and J usage is TRBJ2-1, with D tentatively TRBD2 (6 bases). Germline CDR1 and CDR2: MNHEY and SMNVEV (reference sequence). This CDR3 comprises 14 residues. Trimming took 3 bases from V and 3 from J, leaving 9 bases between them. The CDR3 DNA reads TGTGCCAGCAGTTTTTCGGGACTCTACAATGAGCAGTTCTTC. Protein product: CASSFSGLYNEQFF.

The chain is built from TRBV2 and TRBJ1-1; D not resolved. Trimming stripped 7 bases from V and 1 base from J, with 10 bases between. The CDR3 runs to 13 residues. CDR1 and CDR2 from the germline V gene are SNHLY and FYNNEI. Written as DNA, the CDR3 is TGTGCCAGCAAGGAAGGGAGGAACACTGAAGCTTTCTTT. As protein: CASKEGRNTEAFF.